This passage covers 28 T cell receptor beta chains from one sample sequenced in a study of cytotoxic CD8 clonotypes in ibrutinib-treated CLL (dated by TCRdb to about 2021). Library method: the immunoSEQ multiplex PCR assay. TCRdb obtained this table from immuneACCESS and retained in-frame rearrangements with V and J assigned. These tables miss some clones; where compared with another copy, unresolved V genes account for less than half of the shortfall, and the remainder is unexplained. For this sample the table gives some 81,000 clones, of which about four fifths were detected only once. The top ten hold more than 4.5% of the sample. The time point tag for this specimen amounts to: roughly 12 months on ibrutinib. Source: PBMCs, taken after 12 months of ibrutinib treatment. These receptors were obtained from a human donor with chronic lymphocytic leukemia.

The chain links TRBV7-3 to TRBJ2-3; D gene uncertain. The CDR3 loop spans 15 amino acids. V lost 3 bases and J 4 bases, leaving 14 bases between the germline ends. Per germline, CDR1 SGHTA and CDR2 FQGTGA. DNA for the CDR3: TGTGCCAGCAGCTTCGGCAGATCACCCCCAGATACGCAGTATTTT. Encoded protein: CASSFGRSPPDTQYF.

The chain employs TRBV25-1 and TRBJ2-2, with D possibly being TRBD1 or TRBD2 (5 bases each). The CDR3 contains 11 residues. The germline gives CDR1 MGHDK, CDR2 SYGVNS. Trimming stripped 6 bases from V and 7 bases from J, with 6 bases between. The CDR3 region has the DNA TGTGCCAGCAGGGGGGTCGGGGAGCTGTTTTTT. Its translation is CASRGVGELFF.

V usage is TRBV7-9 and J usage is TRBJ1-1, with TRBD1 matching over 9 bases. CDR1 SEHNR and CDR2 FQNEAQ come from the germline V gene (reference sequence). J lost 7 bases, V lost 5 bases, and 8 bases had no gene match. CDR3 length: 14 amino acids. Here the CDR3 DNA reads TGTGCCAGCAGCAGCACAGGGGGCTGGGGTGAAGCTTTCTTT. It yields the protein CASSSTGGWGEAFF.

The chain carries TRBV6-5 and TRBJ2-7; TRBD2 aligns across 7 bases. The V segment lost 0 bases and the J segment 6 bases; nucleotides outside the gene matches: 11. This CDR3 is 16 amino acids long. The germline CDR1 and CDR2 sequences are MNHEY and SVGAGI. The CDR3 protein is CASSYSFGGSSGEQYF. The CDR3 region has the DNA TGTGCCAGCAGTTACTCGTTCGGCGGGAGCTCAGGCGAGCAGTACTTC.

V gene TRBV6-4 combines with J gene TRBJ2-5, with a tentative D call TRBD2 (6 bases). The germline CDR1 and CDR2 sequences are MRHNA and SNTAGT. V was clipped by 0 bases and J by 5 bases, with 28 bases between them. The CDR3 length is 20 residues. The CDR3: CASSDSIQFTAVGGEETQYF. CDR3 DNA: TGTGCCAGCAGTGACTCGATTCAGTTTACCGCGGTGGGCGGGGAGGAGACCCAGTACTTC.

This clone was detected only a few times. CDR3 DNA sequence: TGTGCCAGCAGCTTAGAACGGGCGAGAAATGAGCAGTTCTTC. It is translated as CASSLERARNEQFF. The gene calls are TRBV7-2 and TRBJ2-1, with D hard to call. V lost 1 base and J 7 bases, leaving 11 bases between the germline ends. Germline-derived CDR1 and CDR2 are SGHTA and FQGNSA. The CDR3 totals 14 residues.

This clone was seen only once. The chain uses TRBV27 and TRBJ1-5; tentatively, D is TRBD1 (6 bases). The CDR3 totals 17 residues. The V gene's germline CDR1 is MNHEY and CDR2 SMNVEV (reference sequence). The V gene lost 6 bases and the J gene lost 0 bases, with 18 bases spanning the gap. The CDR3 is CASRPAGGPYSNQPQHF. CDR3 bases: TGTGCCAGCAGGCCCGCCGGGGGCCCTTATAGCAATCAGCCCCAGCATTTT.

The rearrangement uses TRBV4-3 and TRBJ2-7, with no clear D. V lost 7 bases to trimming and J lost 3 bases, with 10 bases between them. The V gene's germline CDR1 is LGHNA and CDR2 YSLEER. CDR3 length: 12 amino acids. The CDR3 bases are TGCGCCAGCAAGTCCCCCAGCTACGAGCAGTACTTC. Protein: CASKSPSYEQYF.

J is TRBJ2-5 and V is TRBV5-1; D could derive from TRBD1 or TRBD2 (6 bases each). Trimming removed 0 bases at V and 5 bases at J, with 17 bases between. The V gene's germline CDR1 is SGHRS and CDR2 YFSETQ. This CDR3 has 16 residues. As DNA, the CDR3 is TGCGCCAGCAGCTTGGGTGGAGGGGGGAGCGGCGAGACCCAGTACTTC. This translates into CASSLGGGGSGETQYF.

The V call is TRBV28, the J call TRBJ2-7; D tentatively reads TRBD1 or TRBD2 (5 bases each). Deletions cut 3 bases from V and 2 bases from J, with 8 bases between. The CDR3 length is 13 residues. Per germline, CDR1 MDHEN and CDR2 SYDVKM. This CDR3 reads CASSFGAPYEQYF. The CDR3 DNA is TGTGCCAGCAGTTTCGGGGCCCCCTACGAGCAGTACTTC.

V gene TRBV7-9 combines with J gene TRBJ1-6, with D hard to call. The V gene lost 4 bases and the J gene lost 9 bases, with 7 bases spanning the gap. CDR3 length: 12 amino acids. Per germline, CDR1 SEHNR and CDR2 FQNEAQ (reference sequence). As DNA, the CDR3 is TGTGCCAGCAGCTCACGGGGTTCACCCCTCCACTTT. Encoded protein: CASSSRGSPLHF.

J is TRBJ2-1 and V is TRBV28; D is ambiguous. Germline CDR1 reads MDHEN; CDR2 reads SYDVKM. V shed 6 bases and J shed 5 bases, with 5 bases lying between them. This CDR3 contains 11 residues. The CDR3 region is CASSHDNEQFF. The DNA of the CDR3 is TGTGCCAGCAGCCACGACAATGAGCAGTTCTTC.

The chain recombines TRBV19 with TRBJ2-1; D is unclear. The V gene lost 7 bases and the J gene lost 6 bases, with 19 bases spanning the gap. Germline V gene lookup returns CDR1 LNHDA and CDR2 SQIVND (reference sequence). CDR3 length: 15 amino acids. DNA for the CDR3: TGTGCCAGTACCCCGAGGATTAGCTCCGTCAATGAGCAGTTCTTC. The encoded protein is CASTPRISSVNEQFF.

CDR3 in DNA: TGTGCCAGCAGCCCTCGAGTGGGACAGGGGGTCGCGGAGACCCAGTACTTC. This codes for CASSPRVGQGVAETQYF. This chain connects TRBV9 to TRBJ2-5, with 11 bases fitting TRBD1. J was trimmed by 5 bases and V by 4 bases; bases with no gene match: 13. The CDR3 is 17 amino acids. Germline V gene lookup returns CDR1 SGDLS and CDR2 YYNGEE.

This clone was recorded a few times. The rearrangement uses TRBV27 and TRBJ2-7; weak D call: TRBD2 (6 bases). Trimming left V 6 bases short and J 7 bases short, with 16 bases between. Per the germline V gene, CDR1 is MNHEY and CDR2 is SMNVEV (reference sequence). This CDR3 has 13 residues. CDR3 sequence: CASSLRSGLEQYF. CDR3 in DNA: TGTGCCAGCAGCCTCCGTTCCGGACTAGAGCAGTACTTC.

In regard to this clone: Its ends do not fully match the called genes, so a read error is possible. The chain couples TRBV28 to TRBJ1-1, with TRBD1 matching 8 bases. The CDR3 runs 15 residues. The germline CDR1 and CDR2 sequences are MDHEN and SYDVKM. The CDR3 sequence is CATSTQGAPRSEAFF. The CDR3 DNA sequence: TGTGCCACCAGTACTCAGGGGGCACCGAGGAGTGAAGCTTTCTTT.

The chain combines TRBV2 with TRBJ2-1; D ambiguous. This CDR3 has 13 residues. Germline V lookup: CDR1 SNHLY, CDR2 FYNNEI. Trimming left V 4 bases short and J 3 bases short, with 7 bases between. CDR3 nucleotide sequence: TGTGCCAGCAGTGTGGCCATCTACAATGAGCAGTTCTTC. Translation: CASSVAIYNEQFF.

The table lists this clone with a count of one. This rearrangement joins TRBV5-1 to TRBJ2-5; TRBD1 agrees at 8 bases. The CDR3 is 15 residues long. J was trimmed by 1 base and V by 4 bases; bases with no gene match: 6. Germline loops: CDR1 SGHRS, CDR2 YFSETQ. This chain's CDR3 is CASSTPDRGQETQYF. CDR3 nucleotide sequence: TGCGCCAGCAGCACCCCCGACAGGGGCCAAGAGACCCAGTACTTC. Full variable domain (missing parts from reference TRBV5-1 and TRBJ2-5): KAGVTQTPRYLIKTRGQQVTLSCSPISGHRSVSWYQQTPGQGLQFLFEYFSETQRNKGNFPGRFSGRQFSNSRSEMNVSTLELGDSALYLCASSTPDRGQETQYFGPGTRLLVL.

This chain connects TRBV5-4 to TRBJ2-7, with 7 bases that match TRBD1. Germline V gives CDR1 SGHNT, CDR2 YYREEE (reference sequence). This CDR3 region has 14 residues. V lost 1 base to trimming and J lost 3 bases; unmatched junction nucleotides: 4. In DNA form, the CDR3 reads TGTGCCAGCAGCTTGTGGGACAGCAGCTACGAGCAGTACTTC. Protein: CASSLWDSSYEQYF.

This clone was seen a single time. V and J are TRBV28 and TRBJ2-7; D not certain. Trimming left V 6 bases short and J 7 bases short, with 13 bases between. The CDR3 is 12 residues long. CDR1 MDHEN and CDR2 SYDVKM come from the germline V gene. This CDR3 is CASSPSPGEQYF. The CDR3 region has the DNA TGTGCCAGCAGCCCATCCCCCGGGGAGCAGTACTTC.

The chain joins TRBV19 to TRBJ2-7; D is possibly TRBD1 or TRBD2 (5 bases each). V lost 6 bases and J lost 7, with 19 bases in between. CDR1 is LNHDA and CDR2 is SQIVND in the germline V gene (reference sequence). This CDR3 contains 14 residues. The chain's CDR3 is CASSLQGALWEQYF. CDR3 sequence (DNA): TGTGCCAGTAGCCTGCAGGGAGCCCTTTGGGAGCAGTACTTC.

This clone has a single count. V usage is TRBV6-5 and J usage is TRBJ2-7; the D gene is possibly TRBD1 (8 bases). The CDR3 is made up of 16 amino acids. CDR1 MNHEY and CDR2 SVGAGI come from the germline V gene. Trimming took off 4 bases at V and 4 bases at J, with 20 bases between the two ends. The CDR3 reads CASSSPYYRGGYEQYF. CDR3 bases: TGTGCCAGCAGTTCCCCATATTACAGGGGGGGTTACGAGCAGTACTTC.

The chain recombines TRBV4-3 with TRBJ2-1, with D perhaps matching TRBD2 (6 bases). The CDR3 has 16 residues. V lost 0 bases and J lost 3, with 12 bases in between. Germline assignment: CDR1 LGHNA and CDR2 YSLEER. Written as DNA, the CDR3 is TGCGCCAGCAGCCAAGACTGGGGGAGGCACTACAATGAGCAGTTCTTC. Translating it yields CASSQDWGRHYNEQFF.

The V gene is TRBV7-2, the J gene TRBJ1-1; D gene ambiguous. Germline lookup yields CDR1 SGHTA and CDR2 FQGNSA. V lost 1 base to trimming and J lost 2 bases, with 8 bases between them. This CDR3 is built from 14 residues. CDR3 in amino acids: CASSLVSSNTEAFF. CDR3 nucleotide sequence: TGTGCCAGCAGCTTAGTCAGTTCCAACACTGAAGCTTTCTTT.

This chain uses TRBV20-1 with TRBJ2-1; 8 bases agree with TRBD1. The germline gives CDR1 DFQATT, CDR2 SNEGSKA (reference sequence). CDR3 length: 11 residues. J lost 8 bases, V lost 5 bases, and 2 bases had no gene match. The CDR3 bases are TGCAGTGCTCGGACAGGGTATGAGCAGTTCTTC. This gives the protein CSARTGYEQFF.

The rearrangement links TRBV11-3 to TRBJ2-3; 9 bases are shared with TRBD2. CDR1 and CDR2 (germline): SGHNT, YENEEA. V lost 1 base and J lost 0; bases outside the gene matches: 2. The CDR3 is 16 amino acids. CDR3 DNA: TGTGCCAGCAGCTTAGGGCTAGCGGGGAGCACAGATACGCAGTATTTT. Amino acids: CASSLGLAGSTDTQYF.

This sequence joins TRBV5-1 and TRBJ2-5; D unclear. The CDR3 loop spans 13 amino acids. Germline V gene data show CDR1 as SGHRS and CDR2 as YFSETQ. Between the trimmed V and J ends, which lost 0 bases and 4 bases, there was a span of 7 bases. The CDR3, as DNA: TGCGCCAGCAGCTTGGTTAGGACAGAGACCCAGTACTTC. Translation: CASSLVRTETQYF.

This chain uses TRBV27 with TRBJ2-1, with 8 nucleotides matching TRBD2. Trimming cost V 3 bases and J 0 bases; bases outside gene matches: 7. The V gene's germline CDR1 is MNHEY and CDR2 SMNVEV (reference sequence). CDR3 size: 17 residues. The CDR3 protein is CASSFHSGASSYNEQFF. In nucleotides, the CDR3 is TGTGCCAGCAGTTTCCATAGCGGGGCCAGCTCCTACAATGAGCAGTTCTTC.